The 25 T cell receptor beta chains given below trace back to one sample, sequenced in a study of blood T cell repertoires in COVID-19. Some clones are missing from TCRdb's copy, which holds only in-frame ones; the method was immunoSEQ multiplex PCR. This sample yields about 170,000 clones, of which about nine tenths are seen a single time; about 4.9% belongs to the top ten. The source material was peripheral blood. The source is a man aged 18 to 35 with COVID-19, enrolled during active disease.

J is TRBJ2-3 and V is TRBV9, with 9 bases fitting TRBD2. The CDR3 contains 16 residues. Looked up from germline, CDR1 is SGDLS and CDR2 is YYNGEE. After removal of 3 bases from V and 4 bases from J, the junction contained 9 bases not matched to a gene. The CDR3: CASSDRAGGVADTQYF. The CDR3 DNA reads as TGTGCCAGCAGCGACAGAGCGGGAGGAGTCGCAGATACGCAGTATTTT.

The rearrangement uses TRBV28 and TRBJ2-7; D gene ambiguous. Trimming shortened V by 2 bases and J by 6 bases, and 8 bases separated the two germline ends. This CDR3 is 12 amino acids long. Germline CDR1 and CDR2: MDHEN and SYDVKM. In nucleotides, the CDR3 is TGTGCCAGCAGTTTAACCCCCGGCGAGCAGTACTTC. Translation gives CASSLTPGEQYF.

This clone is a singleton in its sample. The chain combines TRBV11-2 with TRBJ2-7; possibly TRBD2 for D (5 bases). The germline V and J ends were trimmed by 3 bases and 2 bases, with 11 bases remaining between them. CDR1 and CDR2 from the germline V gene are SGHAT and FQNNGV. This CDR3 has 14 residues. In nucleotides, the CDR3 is TGTGCCAGCAGCTTCGGGGAGAGGGCCTACGAGCAGTACTTC. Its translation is CASSFGERAYEQYF.

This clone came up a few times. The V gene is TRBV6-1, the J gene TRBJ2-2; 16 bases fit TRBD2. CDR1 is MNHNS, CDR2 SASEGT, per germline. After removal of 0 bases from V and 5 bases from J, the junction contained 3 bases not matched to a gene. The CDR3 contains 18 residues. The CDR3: CASSEAGLAGGRTGELFF. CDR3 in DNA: TGTGCCAGCAGTGAAGCGGGACTAGCGGGAGGGCGAACCGGGGAGCTGTTTTTT.

The chain's CDR3 is CASSLAGLGNEQFF. Here the CDR3 DNA reads TGTGCCAGCAGTTTAGCGGGACTAGGCAATGAGCAGTTCTTC. The chain employs TRBV28 and TRBJ2-1, with 8 bases that match TRBD2. This CDR3 comprises 14 residues. V was pared by 2 bases and J by 6 bases, with 3 bases of the junction left unmatched. Germline values: CDR1 MDHEN, CDR2 SYDVKM.

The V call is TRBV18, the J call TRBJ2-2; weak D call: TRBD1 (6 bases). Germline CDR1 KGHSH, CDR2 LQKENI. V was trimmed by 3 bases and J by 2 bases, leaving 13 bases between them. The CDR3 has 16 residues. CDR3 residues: CASSPYRAENTGELFF. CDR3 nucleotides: TGTGCCAGCTCACCCTACAGGGCAGAAAACACCGGGGAGCTGTTTTTT.

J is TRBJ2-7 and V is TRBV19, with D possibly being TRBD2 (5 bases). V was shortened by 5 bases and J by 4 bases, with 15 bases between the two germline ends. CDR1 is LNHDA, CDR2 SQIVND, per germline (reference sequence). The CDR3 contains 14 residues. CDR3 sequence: CASSLDPGGYEQYF. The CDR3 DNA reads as TGTGCCAGTAGTTTGGACCCGGGCGGGTACGAGCAGTACTTC.

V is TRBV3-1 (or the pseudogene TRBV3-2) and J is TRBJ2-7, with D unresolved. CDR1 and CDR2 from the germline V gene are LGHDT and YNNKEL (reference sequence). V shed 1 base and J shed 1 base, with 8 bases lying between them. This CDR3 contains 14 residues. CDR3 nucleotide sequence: TGTGCCAGCAGCCAAGGGCGGAATTCCTACGAGCAGTACTTC. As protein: CASSQGRNSYEQYF.

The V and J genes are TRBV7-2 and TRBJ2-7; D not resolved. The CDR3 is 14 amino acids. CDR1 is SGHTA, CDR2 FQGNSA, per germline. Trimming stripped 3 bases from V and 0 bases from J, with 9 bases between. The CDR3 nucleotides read TGTGCCAGCAGCTTCCTCTCCAGCTCCTACGAGCAGTACTTC. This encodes CASSFLSSSYEQYF.

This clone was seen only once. CDR3 nucleotide sequence: TGTGCCAGCAGGGTCGGGACAGGGGGCGTCTACGAGCAGTACTTC. As protein: CASRVGTGGVYEQYF. The genes are TRBV6-5 and TRBJ2-7; 12 bases fit TRBD1. CDR1 MNHEY and CDR2 SVGAGI come from the germline V gene. V shed 6 bases, J shed 3 bases, and the junction held 6 bases outside the gene matches. This CDR3 is 15 amino acids long.

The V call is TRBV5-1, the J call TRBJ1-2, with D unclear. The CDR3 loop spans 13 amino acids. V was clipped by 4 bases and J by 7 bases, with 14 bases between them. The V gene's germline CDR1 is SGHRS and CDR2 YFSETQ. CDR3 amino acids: CASSLQDRFGYTF. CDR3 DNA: TGCGCCAGCAGCCTTCAGGATCGGTTTGGCTACACCTTC.

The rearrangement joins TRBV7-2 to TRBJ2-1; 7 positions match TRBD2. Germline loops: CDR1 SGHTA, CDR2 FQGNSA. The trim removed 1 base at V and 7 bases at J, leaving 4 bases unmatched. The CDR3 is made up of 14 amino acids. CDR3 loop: CASSLVLARNEQFF. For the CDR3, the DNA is TGTGCCAGCAGCTTAGTACTAGCGAGGAATGAGCAGTTCTTC.

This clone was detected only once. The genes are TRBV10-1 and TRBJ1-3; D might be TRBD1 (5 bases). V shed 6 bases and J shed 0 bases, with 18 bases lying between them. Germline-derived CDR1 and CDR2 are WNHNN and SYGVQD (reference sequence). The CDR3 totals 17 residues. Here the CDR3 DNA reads TGCGCCAGCAGCGCCGGCGGGGGACCCTACTCTGGAAACACCATATATTTT. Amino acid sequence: CASSAGGGPYSGNTIYF.

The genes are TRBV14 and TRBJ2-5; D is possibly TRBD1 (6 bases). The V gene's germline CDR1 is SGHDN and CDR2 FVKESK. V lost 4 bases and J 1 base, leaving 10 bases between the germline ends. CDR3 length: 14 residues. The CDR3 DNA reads TGTGCCAGCAGCCCGTGGACAGCCCAAGAGACCCAGTACTTC. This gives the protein CASSPWTAQETQYF.

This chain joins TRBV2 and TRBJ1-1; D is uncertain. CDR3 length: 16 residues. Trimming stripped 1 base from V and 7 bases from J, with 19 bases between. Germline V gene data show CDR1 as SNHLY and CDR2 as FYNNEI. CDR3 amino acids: CASSEGMVAVIGEAFF. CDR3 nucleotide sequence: TGTGCCAGCAGTGAAGGGATGGTAGCGGTAATAGGTGAAGCTTTCTTT.

This CDR3 is CASSRREGASGYTF. The DNA of the CDR3 is TGTGCCAGCAGTCGCCGGGAGGGGGCAAGTGGCTACACCTTC. The chain couples TRBV7-2 to TRBJ1-2; the match to TRBD1 covers 7 bases. In germline, CDR1 is SGHTA, CDR2 FQGNSA. V was clipped by 6 bases and J by 7 bases; unmatched bases: 11. The CDR3 loop spans 14 amino acids.

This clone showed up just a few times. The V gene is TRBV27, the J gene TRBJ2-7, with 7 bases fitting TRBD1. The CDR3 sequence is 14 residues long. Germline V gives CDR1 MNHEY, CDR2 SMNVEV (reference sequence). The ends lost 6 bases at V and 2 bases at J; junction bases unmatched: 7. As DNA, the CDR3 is TGTGCCAGCAGCCCGCGACAGGGACCCTACGAGCAGTACTTC. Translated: CASSPRQGPYEQYF.

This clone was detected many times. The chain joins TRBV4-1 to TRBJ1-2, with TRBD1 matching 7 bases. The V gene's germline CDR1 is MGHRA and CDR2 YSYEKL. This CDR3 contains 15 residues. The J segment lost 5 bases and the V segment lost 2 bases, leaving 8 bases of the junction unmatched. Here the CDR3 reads CASSQYGTANYGYTF. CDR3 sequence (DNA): TGCGCCAGCAGCCAATACGGGACAGCAAATTATGGCTACACCTTC.

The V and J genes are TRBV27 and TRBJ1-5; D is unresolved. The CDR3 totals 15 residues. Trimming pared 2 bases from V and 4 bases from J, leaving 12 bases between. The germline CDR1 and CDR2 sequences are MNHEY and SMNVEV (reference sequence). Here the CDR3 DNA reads TGTGCCAGCAGTTTAACGGCAGAGGATAATCAGCCCCAGCATTTT. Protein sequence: CASSLTAEDNQPQHF.

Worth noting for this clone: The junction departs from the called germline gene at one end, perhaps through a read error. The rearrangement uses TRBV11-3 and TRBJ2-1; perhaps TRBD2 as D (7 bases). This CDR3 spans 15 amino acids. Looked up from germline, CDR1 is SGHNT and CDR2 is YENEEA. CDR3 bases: TGTGCCAGCAGCTCGGGGGGCGCAGGCTACGATGAGCAGTTCTTC. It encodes CASSSGGAGYDEQFF.

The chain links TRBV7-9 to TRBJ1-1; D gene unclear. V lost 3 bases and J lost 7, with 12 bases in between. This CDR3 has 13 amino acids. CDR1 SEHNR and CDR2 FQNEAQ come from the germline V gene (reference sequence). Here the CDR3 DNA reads TGTGCCAGCAGCTTGGTTGACAACCTTGAAGCTTTCTTT. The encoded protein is CASSLVDNLEAFF. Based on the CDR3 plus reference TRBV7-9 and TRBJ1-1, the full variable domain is DTGVSQNPRHKITKRGQNVTFRCDPISEHNRLYWYRQTLGQGPEFLTYFQNEAQLEKSRLLSDRFSAERPKGSFSTLEIQRTEQGDSAMYLCASSLVDNLEAFFGQGTRLTVV.

The CDR3 is CASSPRQVSYNEQFF. DNA of the CDR3: TGCGCCAGCAGCCCAAGACAGGTTTCCTACAATGAGCAGTTCTTC. This chain links TRBV10-1 with TRBJ2-1; D may be TRBD1 (6 bases). The V and J ends lost 6 bases and 1 base respectively, with 13 bases between them. The CDR3 is made up of 15 amino acids. In germline, CDR1 is WNHNN, CDR2 SYGVQD (reference sequence).

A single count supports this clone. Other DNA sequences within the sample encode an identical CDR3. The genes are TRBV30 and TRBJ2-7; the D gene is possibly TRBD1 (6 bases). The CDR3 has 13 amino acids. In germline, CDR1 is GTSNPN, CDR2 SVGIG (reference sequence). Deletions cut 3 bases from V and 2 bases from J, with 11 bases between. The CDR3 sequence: CAWREDRAYEQYF. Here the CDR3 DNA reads TGTGCCTGGAGGGAGGACAGAGCCTACGAGCAGTACTTC.

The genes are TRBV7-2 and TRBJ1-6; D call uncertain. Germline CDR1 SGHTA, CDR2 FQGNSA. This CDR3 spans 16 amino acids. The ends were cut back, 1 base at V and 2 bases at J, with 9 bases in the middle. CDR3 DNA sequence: TGTGCCAGCAGCTTAGACAGCGGGGCCTATAATTCACCCCTCCACTTT. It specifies CASSLDSGAYNSPLHF.

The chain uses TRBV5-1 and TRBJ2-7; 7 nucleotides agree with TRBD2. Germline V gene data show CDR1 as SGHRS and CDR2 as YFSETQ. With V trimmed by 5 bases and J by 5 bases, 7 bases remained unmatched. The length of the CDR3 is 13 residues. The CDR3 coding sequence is TGCGCCAGCAGTATCAAACGGGGGGACGAGCAGTACTTC. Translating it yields CASSIKRGDEQYF.